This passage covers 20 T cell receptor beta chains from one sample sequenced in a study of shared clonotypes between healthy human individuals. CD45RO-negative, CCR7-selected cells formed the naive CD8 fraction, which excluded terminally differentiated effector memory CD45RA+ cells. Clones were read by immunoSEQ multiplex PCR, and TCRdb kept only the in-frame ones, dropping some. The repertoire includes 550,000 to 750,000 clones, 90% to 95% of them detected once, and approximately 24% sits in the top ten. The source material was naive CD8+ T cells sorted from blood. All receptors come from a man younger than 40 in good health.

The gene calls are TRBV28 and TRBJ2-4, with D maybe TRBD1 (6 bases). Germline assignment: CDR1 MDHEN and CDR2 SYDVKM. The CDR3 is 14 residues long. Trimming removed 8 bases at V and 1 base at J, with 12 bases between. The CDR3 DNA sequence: TGTGCCAGCGACAACCAGGGGGCCAAAAACATTCAGTACTTC. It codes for CASDNQGAKNIQYF.

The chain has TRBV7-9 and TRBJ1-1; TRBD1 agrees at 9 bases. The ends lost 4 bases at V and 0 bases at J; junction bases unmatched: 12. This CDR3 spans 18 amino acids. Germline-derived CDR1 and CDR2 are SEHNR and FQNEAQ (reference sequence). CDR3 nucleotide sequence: TGTGCCAGCAGCTCGTCCCGGGACAGGGATCCCATGAACACTGAAGCTTTCTTT. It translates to CASSSSRDRDPMNTEAFF.

DNA of the CDR3: TGTGCCAGCAGCCCTACTCTGACAGGCGATAGTGAAAAACTGTTTTTT. Translated, it gives CASSPTLTGDSEKLFF. The V call is TRBV7-9, the J call TRBJ1-4, with TRBD1 as a possible D gene (6 bases). CDR3 length equals 16 residues. V lost 5 bases, J lost 7 bases, and 20 bases lay in between. Germline lookup yields CDR1 SEHNR and CDR2 FQNEAQ (reference sequence).

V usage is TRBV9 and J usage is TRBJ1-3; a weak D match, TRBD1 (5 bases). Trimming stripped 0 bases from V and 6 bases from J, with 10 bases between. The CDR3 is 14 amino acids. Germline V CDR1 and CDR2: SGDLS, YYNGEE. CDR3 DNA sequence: TGTGCCAGCAGCGTAGACGGCAGGGTAAACACCATATATTTT. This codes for CASSVDGRVNTIYF.

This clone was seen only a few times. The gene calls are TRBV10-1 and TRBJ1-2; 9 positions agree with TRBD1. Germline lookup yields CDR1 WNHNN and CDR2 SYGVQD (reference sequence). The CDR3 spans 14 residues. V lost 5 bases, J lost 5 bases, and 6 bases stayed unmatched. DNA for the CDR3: TGCGCCAGCAGTCCAGGGACAGGGAATTATGGCTACACCTTC. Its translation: CASSPGTGNYGYTF.

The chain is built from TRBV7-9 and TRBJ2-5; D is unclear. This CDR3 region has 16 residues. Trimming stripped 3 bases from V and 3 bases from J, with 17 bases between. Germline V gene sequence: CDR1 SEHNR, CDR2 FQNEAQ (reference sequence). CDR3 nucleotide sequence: TGTGCCAGCAGCTTCGGCAGTCGCGCCTCTAAAGAGACCCAGTACTTC. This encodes CASSFGSRASKETQYF.

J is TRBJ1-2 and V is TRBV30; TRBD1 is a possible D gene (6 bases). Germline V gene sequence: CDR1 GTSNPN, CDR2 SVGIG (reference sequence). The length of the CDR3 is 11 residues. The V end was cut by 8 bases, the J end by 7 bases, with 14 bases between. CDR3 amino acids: CAREGGSGYTF. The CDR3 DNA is TGTGCCAGAGAGGGGGGAAGTGGCTACACCTTC.

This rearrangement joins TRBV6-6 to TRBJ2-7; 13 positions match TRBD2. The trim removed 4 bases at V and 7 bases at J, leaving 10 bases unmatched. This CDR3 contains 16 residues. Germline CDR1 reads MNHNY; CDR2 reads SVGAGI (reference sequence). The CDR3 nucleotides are TGTGCCAGCAGTTCCGGGACTAGCGGGATACCAATTGAGCAGTACTTC. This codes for CASSSGTSGIPIEQYF.

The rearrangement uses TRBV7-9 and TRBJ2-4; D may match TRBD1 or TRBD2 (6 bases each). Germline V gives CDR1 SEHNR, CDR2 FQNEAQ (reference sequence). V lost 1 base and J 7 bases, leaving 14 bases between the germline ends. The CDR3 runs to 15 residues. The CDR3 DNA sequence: TGTGCCAGCAGCTTAGTTGGGGGGCAACAGAACATTCAGTACTTC. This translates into CASSLVGGQQNIQYF.

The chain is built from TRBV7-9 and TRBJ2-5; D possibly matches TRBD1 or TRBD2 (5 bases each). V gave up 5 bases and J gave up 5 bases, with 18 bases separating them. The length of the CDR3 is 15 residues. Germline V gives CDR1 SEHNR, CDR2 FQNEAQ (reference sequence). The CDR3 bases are TGTGCCAGCAGCCCCTCCGGGACCTTCGCGGAGACCCAGTACTTC. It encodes CASSPSGTFAETQYF.

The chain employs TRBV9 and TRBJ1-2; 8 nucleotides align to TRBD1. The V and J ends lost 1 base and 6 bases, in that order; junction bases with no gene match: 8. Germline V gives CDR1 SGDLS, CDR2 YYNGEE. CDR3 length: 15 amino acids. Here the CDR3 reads CASSVNSGGLDGYTF. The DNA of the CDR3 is TGTGCCAGCAGCGTAAACTCAGGGGGCTTAGATGGCTACACCTTC.

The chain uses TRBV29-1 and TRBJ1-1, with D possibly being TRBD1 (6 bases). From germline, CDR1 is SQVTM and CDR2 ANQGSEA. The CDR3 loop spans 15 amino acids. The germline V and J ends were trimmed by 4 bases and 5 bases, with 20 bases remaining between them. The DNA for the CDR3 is TGCAGCGTTGTGGCCAGACCAGGGGTAAGAACTGAAGCTTTCTTT. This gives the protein CSVVARPGVRTEAFF.

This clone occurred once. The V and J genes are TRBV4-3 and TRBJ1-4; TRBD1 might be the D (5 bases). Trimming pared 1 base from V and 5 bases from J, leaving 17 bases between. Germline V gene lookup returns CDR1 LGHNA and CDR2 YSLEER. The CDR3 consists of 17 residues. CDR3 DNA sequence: TGCGCCAGCAGCCAAGCCGGCAGGTTGGGACCAAATGAAAAACTGTTTTTT. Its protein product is CASSQAGRLGPNEKLFF.

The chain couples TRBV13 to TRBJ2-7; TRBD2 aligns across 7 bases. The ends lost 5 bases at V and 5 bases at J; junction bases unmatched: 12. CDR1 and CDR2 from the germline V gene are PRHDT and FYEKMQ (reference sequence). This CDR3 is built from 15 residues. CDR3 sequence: CASSREGEGLDEQYF. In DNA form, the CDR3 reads TGTGCCAGCAGCCGAGAAGGGGAGGGCCTTGACGAGCAGTACTTC.

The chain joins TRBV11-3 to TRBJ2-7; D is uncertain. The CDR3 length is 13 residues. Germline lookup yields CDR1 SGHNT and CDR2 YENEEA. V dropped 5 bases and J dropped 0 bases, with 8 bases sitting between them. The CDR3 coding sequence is TGTGCCAGCAGCGCCCGGAGCTCCTACGAGCAGTACTTC. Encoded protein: CASSARSSYEQYF.

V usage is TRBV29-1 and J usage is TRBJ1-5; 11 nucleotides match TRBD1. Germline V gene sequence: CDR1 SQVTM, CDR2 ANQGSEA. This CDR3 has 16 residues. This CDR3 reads CRIGTGGLYSNQPQHF. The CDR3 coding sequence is TGCAGGATAGGGACAGGGGGTTTGTATAGCAATCAGCCCCAGCATTTT.

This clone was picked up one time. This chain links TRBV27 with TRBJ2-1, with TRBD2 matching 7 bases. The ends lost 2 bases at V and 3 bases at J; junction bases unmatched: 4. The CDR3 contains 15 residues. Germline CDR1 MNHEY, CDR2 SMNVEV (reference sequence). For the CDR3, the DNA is TGTGCCAGCAGTTTAGCGGGAGTTATCTACAATGAGCAGTTCTTC. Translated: CASSLAGVIYNEQFF.

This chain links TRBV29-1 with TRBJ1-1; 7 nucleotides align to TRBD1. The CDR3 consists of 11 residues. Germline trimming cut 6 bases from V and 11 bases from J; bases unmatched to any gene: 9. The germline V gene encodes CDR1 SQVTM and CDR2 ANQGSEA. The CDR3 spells CSVTGPGEAFF. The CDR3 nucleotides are TGCAGCGTGACAGGGCCGGGTGAGGCTTTCTTT.

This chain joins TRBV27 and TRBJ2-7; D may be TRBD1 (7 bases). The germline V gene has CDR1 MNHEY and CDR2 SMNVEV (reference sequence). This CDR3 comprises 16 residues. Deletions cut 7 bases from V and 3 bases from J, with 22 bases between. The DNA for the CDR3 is TGTGCCAGCACCCCAATCGGGGGCAGGGGGTTCTACGAGCAGTACTTC. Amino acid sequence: CASTPIGGRGFYEQYF.

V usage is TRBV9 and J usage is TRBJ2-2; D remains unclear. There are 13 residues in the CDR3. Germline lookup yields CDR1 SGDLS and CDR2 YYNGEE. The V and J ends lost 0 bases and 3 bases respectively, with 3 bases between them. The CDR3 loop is CASSVDHTGELFF. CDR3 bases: TGTGCCAGCAGCGTAGACCACACCGGGGAGCTGTTTTTT. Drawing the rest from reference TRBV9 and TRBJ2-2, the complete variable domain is DSGVTQTPKHLITATGQRVTLRCSPRSGDLSVYWYQQSLDQGLQFLIQYYNGEERAKGNILERFSAQQFPDLHSELNLSSLELGDSALYFCASSVDHTGELFFGEGSRLTVL.